A single sample gave rise to the 19 T cell receptor beta chains below, sequenced in a study of cytomegalovirus exposure and HLA in healthy donors. Both 60 Vbeta primers and 13 Jbeta primers went into the PCR. Generated by immunoSEQ multiplex PCR, the TCRdb table keeps only in-frame clones and is missing some. This table has over 130,000 clones, around 86% appearing once. The sequenced material came from PBMCs. The receptors come from a female donor in good health and CMV-seronegative.

For the CDR3, the DNA is TGCGCCAGCAGCTTTGAGGGTATGAACACTGAAGCTTTCTTT. This codes for CASSFEGMNTEAFF. The V call is TRBV5-1, the J call TRBJ1-1; D uncertain. Trimming shortened V by 2 bases and J by 0 bases, and 8 bases separated the two germline ends. The germline gives CDR1 SGHRS, CDR2 YFSETQ. CDR3 length equals 14 residues.

This clone has only one observation. CDR3 sequence reads: CASSRDSYYGYTF. For the CDR3, the DNA is TGTGCCAGCAGTCGGGACAGCTACTATGGCTACACCTTC. The chain uses TRBV2 and TRBJ1-2; 7 positions match TRBD1. V was pared by 5 bases and J by 3 bases, with 3 bases of the junction left unmatched. The CDR3 runs to 13 residues. CDR1 and CDR2 from the germline V gene are SNHLY and FYNNEI. The whole variable domain, remainder taken from reference TRBV2 and TRBJ1-2, is EPEVTQTPSHQVTQMGQEVILRCVPISNHLYFYWYRQILGQKVEFLVSFYNNEISEKSEIFDDQFSVERPDGSNFTLKIRSTKLEDSAMYFCASSRDSYYGYTFGSGTRLTVV.

This chain uses TRBV5-6 with TRBJ1-2; tentatively, D is TRBD1 (6 bases). V lost 6 bases and J lost 2, with 17 bases in between. This CDR3 has 15 amino acids. Germline lookup yields CDR1 SGHDT and CDR2 YYEEEE. This chain's CDR3 is CASTESGGGNYGYTF. For the CDR3, the DNA is TGTGCCAGCACCGAATCGGGGGGCGGCAACTATGGCTACACCTTC.

The chain combines TRBV11-3 with TRBJ2-2; no definite D call. The V end was cut by 8 bases, the J end by 1 base, with 5 bases between. Looked up from germline, CDR1 is SGHNT and CDR2 is YENEEA. The CDR3 has 12 amino acids. The chain's CDR3 is CASGMNTGELFF. The CDR3 DNA is TGTGCCAGCGGCATGAACACCGGGGAGCTGTTTTTT. The variable domain in full, with the rest retrieved from reference TRBV11-3 and TRBJ2-2, is EAGVVQSPRYKIIEKKQPVAFWCNPISGHNTLYWYLQNLGQGPELLIRYENEEAVDDSQLPKDRFSAERLKGVDSTLKIQPAELGDSAVYLCASGMNTGELFFGEGSRLTVL.

This chain joins TRBV2 and TRBJ2-5; a weak D match, TRBD2 (5 bases). V shed 3 bases and J shed 2 bases, with 10 bases lying between them. This CDR3 is built from 14 residues. Per germline, CDR1 SNHLY and CDR2 FYNNEI. CDR3 DNA: TGTGCCAGCAGTGAGGGATGGGAGCAAGAGACCCAGTACTTC. Encoded protein: CASSEGWEQETQYF.

The chain couples TRBV7-3 to TRBJ2-2; tentative D call: TRBD2 (6 bases). CDR3 length: 16 amino acids. V dropped 5 bases and J dropped 1 base, with 14 bases sitting between them. Germline V lookup: CDR1 SGHTA, CDR2 FQGTGA. DNA for the CDR3: TGTGCCAGCAGCCCAAGAGCAGCGGGGAACACCGGGGAGCTGTTTTTT. It is translated as CASSPRAAGNTGELFF.

The chain combines TRBV27 with TRBJ1-5, with D perhaps matching TRBD1 (6 bases). This CDR3 comprises 15 residues. Trimming removed 0 bases from V and 4 bases from J, with 10 bases in between. CDR1 and CDR2 from the germline V gene are MNHEY and SMNVEV (reference sequence). The CDR3 here is CASSLSPGANQPQHF. CDR3 DNA sequence: TGTGCCAGCAGTTTATCACCAGGGGCTAATCAGCCCCAGCATTTT.

The V and J genes are TRBV5-4 and TRBJ2-5, with 12 bases aligning to TRBD2. The junction had 5 bases not matched to a gene; V was cut back by 4 bases and J by 4 bases. CDR3 length: 15 residues. CDR1 and CDR2 from the germline V gene are SGHNT and YYREEE (reference sequence). CDR3 DNA sequence: TGTGCCAGCAGCGAGACTAGCGGGAGTTTAGAGACCCAGTACTTC. Translation: CASSETSGSLETQYF. The full variable domain, completed using reference TRBV5-4 and TRBJ2-5, is ETGVTQSPTHLIKTRGQQVTLRCSSQSGHNTVSWYQQALGQGPQFIFQYYREEENGRGNFPPRFSGLQFPNYSSELNVNALELDDSALYLCASSETSGSLETQYFGPGTRLLVL.

The chain carries TRBV2 and TRBJ1-5; possible D gene TRBD1, 6 bases. Germline V gene lookup returns CDR1 SNHLY and CDR2 FYNNEI. The V gene lost 7 bases and the J gene lost 0 bases, with 10 bases spanning the gap. The CDR3 length is 14 residues. The CDR3 DNA reads TGTGCCAGCAACACAGGGTTTAGCAATCAGCCCCAGCATTTT. It is translated as CASNTGFSNQPQHF.

The chain links TRBV10-3 to TRBJ2-7, with 8 bases fitting TRBD2. Germline lookup yields CDR1 ENHRY and CDR2 SYGVKD. After removal of 3 bases from V and 5 bases from J, the junction contained 9 bases not matched to a gene. The length of the CDR3 is 15 residues. CDR3 nucleotides: TGTGCCATCAGTGAAGTGGCCAGCGGGAGCCACGAGCAGTACTTC. Its protein is CAISEVASGSHEQYF.

This chain links TRBV27 with TRBJ2-1; 10 bases agree with TRBD2. The CDR3 is made up of 16 amino acids. V was clipped by 3 bases and J by 7 bases; unmatched bases: 9. Germline V gene lookup returns CDR1 MNHEY and CDR2 SMNVEV (reference sequence). Here the CDR3 reads CASSFYLAGEGNEQFF. DNA for the CDR3: TGTGCCAGCAGTTTTTACCTAGCGGGAGAAGGTAATGAGCAGTTCTTC.

Concerning this clone: Likely a read error: the CDR3 ends without its conserved phenylalanine or tryptophan. The chain is built from TRBV6-5 and TRBJ2-6; possibly TRBD1 for D (6 bases). The CDR3 is 14 residues long. With 9 bases removed from V and 0 bases from J, the gap between germline ends came to 9 bases. Germline CDR1 and CDR2: MNHEY and SVGAGI. CDR3 residues: CASNRASGANVLTV. The CDR3 bases are TGTGCCAGTAACAGGGCCTCTGGGGCCAACGTCCTGACTGTC.

This clone was observed a handful of times. V gene TRBV28 combines with J gene TRBJ1-1; D gene unclear. Trimming shortened V by 5 bases and J by 1 base, and 14 bases separated the two germline ends. Germline V gives CDR1 MDHEN, CDR2 SYDVKM. The CDR3 has 15 residues. CDR3 sequence (DNA): TGTGCCAGCAGTCACCGGAGGACGGGGAACACTGAAGCTTTCTTT. Translating it yields CASSHRRTGNTEAFF.

This clone was detected a few times. The CDR3 sequence: CASSPTGTGVLREQFF. DNA of the CDR3: TGTGCCAGCAGTCCCACCGGGACAGGGGTGCTAAGGGAGCAGTTCTTC. This chain joins TRBV27 and TRBJ2-1, with TRBD1 matching 10 bases. Unmatched junction bases numbered 14, after V lost 5 bases and J lost 10 bases. This CDR3 has 16 residues. Germline V gene data show CDR1 as MNHEY and CDR2 as SMNVEV (reference sequence).

The J gene is TRBJ1-5, the V gene TRBV7-2; 8 bases map to TRBD1. The germline V gene encodes CDR1 SGHTA and CDR2 FQGNSA. The CDR3 has 15 amino acids. With V trimmed by 0 bases and J by 5 bases, 3 bases remained unmatched. The CDR3 region has the DNA TGTGCCAGCAGCTTAGCAGGACAGGGCCATCAGCCCCAGCATTTT. It yields the protein CASSLAGQGHQPQHF.

The rearrangement joins TRBV28 to TRBJ2-3, with D maybe TRBD2 (5 bases). Germline V CDR1 and CDR2: MDHEN, SYDVKM. The CDR3 is 15 residues long. V was cut by 3 bases and J by 5 bases, with 15 bases left in between. CDR3 amino acids: CASSFYGLERDTQYF. The CDR3 bases are TGTGCCAGCAGTTTCTACGGACTGGAGCGAGATACGCAGTATTTT.

The rearrangement joins TRBV27 to TRBJ1-1, with TRBD1 matching 8 bases. Germline V gene sequence: CDR1 MNHEY, CDR2 SMNVEV (reference sequence). The J segment lost 4 bases and the V segment lost 2 bases, leaving 3 bases of the junction unmatched. The CDR3 extends over 14 amino acids. CDR3 in DNA: TGTGCCAGCAGTTTAGACAGGGGAAGCACTGAAGCTTTCTTT. This encodes CASSLDRGSTEAFF.

This clone was recorded a few times. J is TRBJ1-1 and V is TRBV6-5; D is ambiguous. V dropped 6 bases and J dropped 1 base, with 12 bases sitting between them. Germline V lookup: CDR1 MNHEY, CDR2 SVGAGI. The CDR3 extends over 14 amino acids. CDR3 DNA sequence: TGTGCCAGCAGCCCCCGCAGGCCGAACACTGAAGCTTTCTTT. Translated, it gives CASSPRRPNTEAFF.

This clone was found once. The chain has TRBV27 and TRBJ1-1; tentative D call: TRBD1 (6 bases). The CDR3 is 15 amino acids. CDR1 and CDR2 (germline): MNHEY, SMNVEV (reference sequence). Deletions cut 2 bases from V and 2 bases from J, with 12 bases between. The CDR3 nucleotides read TGTGCCAGCAGTTTACAGACAGGTATAAACACTGAAGCTTTCTTT. Translating it yields CASSLQTGINTEAFF.